The clone carrying this TCR beta chain was detected only a few times. What it recognizes is unknown. The V and J ends lost 0 bases and 2 bases, in that order; junction bases with no gene match: 2. Per the germline V gene, CDR1 is SGHRS and CDR2 is YFSETQ. This CDR3 contains 15 residues. This record comes from a study of cytomegalovirus exposure and HLA in healthy donors. General study findings and limits: Data from an earlier analysis indicated that most TCR beta V segments were productive either about 87% or about 30% of the time. HLA alleles showed associations with 16,951 TCR beta sequences in a later analysis, at a 0.05 false discovery rate. The CMV antigen specificity of a few CMV-associated chains was confirmed through in vitro analysis.

The PCR contained 60 Vbeta and 13 Jbeta primers. Assay used: immunoSEQ multiplex PCR; TCRdb lists only in-frame clones, some missing. The sample lists about 87,000 clones, around 70% seen once, with about 20% in the top ten. The clonotype was recovered from a man between 25 and 39 years old in good health and CMV-seropositive. Sequenced input: PBMCs. This rearrangement joins TRBV5-1 to TRBJ1-1, with TRBD1 identical over 9 bases. As DNA, the CDR3 is TGCGCCAGCAGCTTGGAACAGGGGGCCAACACTGAAGCTTTCTTT. Translated, it gives CASSLEQGANTEAFF.